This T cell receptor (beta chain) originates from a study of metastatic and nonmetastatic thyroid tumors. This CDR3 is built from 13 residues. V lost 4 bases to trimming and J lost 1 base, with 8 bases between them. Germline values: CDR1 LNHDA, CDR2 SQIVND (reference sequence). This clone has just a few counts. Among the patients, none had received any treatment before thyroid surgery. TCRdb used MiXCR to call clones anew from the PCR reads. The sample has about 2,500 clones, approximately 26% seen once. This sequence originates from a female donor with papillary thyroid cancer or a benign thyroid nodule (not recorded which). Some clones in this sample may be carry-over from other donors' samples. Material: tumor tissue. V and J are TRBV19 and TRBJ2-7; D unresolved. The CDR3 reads CASSTEKSYEQYF. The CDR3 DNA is TGTGCCAGTAGTACTGAAAAGTCCTACGAGCAGTACTTC.